This TCR beta chain was captured by sequencing in a study of cytomegalovirus exposure and HLA in healthy donors. Assay used: immunoSEQ multiplex PCR; TCRdb lists only in-frame clones, some missing. The sample yields about 360,000 clones, about nine tenths seen once. This TCR came from a woman between 18 and 29 years old in good health and CMV-seronegative. The sample comprised PBMCs.

CDR3 DNA: TGTGCCACCAGCAGTTCCCAAGCAGGGTACACCGGGGAGCTGTTTTTT. The encoded protein is CATSSSQAGYTGELFF. This rearrangement joins TRBV15 to TRBJ2-2; tentative D call: TRBD1 (5 bases). Trimming left V 3 bases short and J 3 bases short, with 14 bases between. The CDR3 runs to 16 residues. CDR1 LNHNV and CDR2 YYDKDF come from the germline V gene (reference sequence).